This record looks at one TCR beta chain sequence and its context. Antigen specificity is unknown. Uncontrolled infections, other autoimmune diseases, pregnancy or lactation barred patients from enrollment. Clinicians diagnosed using symptoms, serum thyroxine, TRAb, thyroid ultrasound and orbital computed tomography. As the starting material, more than 7.5 ml of fresh peripheral blood yielded the PBMCs. The germline V gene has CDR1 LNHNV and CDR2 YYDKDF (reference sequence). The junction had 15 bases not matched to a gene; V was cut back by 1 base and J by 5 bases. The CDR3 runs 18 residues. Amplification targeted the TCR beta CDR3 regions, with RNA transcripts as the source material. After a first-round RT-PCR with HTBI primers, a second-round multiplex PCR was run. TCRdb processed the multiplex PCR reads anew with MiXCR; each CDR3 protein has one entry. The sample has some 250,000 distinct CDR3 sequences; less than 55% are singletons.

This sample was taken from a study of Graves' ophthalmopathy and Graves' hyperthyroidism. Notes on the study in general: Sensitivity of about 70% and specificity of nearly 75% were achieved by the model that predicted ophthalmopathy progression.

This TCR was recovered from an adult man with Graves' ophthalmopathy. V and J are TRBV15 and TRBJ2-5, with 8 bases lining up with TRBD2. Material: peripheral blood. The CDR3 nucleotides are TGTGCCACCAGCAGAGTTGGGACTACCGGGACTAGTAGGGAGACCCAGTACTTC. This encodes CATSRVGTTGTSRETQYF.